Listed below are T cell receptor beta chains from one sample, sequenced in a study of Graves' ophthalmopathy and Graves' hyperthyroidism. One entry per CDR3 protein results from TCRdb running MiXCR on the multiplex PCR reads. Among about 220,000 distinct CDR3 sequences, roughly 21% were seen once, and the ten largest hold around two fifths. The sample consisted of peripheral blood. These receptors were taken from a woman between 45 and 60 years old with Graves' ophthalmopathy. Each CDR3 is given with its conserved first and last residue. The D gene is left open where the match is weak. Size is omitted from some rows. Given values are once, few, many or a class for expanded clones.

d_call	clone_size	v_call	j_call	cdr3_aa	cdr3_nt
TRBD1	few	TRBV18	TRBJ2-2	CASSPINLGQGSTGELFF	TGTGCCAGCTCACCAATAAACTTAGGACAGGGGAGCACCGGGGAGCTGTTTTTT
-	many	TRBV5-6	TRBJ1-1	CASSTLVRTEAFF	TGTGCCAGCAGCACCCTGGTTAGGACTGAAGCTTTCTTT
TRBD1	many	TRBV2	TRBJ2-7	CASRPGQRSSEQYF	TGTGCCAGCAGGCCGGGACAGCGTTCCTCCGAGCAGTACTTC
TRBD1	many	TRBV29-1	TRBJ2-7	CSYDRGRQGEQYF	TGCAGCTACGACAGGGGGCGGCAGGGTGAGCAGTACTTC
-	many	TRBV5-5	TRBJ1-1	CASSLGGVMWAEILNTEAFF	TGTGCCAGCAGCTTGGGAGGAGTGATGTGGGCAGAGATCTTGAACACTGAAGCTTTCTTT
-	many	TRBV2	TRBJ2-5	CASSAPGTLGFVLGEETQYF	TGTGCCAGCAGTGCTCCCGGGACATTAGGCTTTGTGTTAGGTGAAGAGACCCAGTACTTC
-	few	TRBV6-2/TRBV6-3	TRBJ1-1	CASTLGRGKNTEAFF	TGTGCCAGCACCCTAGGTCGGGGGAAGAACACTGAAGCTTTCTTT
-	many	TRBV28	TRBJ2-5	CASSFLDQGETQYF	TGTGCCAGCAGTTTTTTGGACCAGGGAGAGACCCAGTACTTC
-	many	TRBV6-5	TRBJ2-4	CASSYNSGGNIQYF	TGTGCCAGCAGTTACAACAGTGGAGGAAACATTCAGTACTTC
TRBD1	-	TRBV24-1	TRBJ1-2	CATSDPGQGDGYTF	TGTGCCACCAGTGATCCGGGACAGGGCGATGGCTACACCTTC
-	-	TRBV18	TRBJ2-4	CASSLSLENIQYF	TGTGCCAGCTCACTCTCACTTGAAAACATTCAGTACTTC
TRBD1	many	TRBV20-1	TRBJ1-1	CSARAVGTVFIWEAFF	TGCAGTGCTAGAGCGGTCGGGACAGTCTTTATATGGGAAGCTTTCTTT
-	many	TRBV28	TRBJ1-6	CASNGNNSPLHF	TGTGCCAGCAACGGCAATAATTCACCCCTCCACTTT
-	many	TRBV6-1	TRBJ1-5	CASNKLGVGNQPQHF	TGTGCCAGCAATAAGCTGGGGGTTGGGAATCAGCCCCAGCATTTT
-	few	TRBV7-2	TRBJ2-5	CASSLGDARFSETQYF	TGTGCCAGCAGCTTAGGTGACGCCAGATTCTCAGAGACCCAGTACTTC
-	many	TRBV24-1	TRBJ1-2	CATSPQGANYGYTF	TGTGCCACCAGTCCGCAGGGAGCCAACTATGGCTACACCTTC
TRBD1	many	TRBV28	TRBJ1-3	CASSPYLGTGDGNTIYF	TGTGCCAGCAGTCCATATCTAGGGACAGGGGATGGAAACACCATATATTTT
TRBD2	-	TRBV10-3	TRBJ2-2	CAIRGTSGRTFAGELFF	TGTGCCATCAGAGGGACTAGCGGGAGAACCTTTGCCGGGGAGCTGTTTTTT
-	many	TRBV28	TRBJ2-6	CASTFQKYGANVLTF	TGTGCCAGCACCTTTCAGAAGTATGGGGCCAACGTCCTGACTTTC
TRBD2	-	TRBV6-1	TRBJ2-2	CASNQRGRANTGELFF	TGTGCCAGCAACCAGCGGGGTCGGGCAAACACCGGGGAGCTGTTTTTT
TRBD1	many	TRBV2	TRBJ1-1	CASSSARQGGDLGVTEAFF	TGTGCCAGCAGTTCAGCAAGACAGGGGGGGGATTTAGGCGTCACTGAAGCTTTCTTT
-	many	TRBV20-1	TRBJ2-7	CSAETGWAGEQYF	TGCAGTGCGGAGACAGGCTGGGCGGGGGAGCAGTACTTC
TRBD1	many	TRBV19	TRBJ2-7	CASSTLTGFEQYF	TGTGCCAGTAGTACGCTGACAGGGTTTGAGCAGTACTTC
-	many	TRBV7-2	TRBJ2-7	CASSVSRDFYEQYF	TGTGCCAGCAGCGTCTCCAGGGATTTCTACGAGCAGTACTTC
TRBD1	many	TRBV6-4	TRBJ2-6	CASSPRPGTGGSGANVLTF	TGTGCCAGCAGTCCACGTCCCGGGACAGGGGGCTCTGGGGCCAACGTCCTGACTTTC
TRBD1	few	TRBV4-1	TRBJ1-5	CASSQEGQNPYSNQPQHF	TGCGCCAGCAGCCAGGAGGGACAGAATCCCTATAGCAATCAGCCCCAGCATTTT
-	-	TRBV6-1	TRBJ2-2	CASVEGVLTGELFF	TGTGCCAGCGTAGAAGGGGTACTCACCGGGGAGCTGTTTTTT
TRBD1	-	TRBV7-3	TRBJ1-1	CASSLDRGGDTEAFF	TGTGCCAGCAGCTTGGACAGGGGGGGAGACACTGAAGCTTTCTTT
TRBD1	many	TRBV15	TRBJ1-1	CATSSERTGHLEAFF	TGTGCCACCAGCAGTGAAAGGACAGGCCACCTTGAAGCTTTCTTT